Reported below is one T cell receptor beta chain. The antigen remains undetermined. Trimming shortened V by 0 bases and J by 7 bases, and 18 bases separated the two germline ends. The CDR3 runs 16 residues. Germline CDR1 is MNHEY and CDR2 is SVGAGI. Unique molecular identifiers featured in each of the TCR beta cDNA libraries. TCRdb recomputed calls from the PCR reads with MiXCR, one row per CDR3 protein. The sample lists hundreds of thousands of distinct CDR3 sequences; approximately 59% were seen once. These data are taken from a study of post-analysis software for immune sequencing data. Study results and limitations: Four to six TRBV segments were significantly more frequent in patients than in controls. TRBV5-6, TRBV5-1 and TRBV20-1 were among these segments.

The TCR originated in a girl aged 2 to 9 with multiple sclerosis. The V call is TRBV6-5, the J call TRBJ1-1, with a tentative D call TRBD1 (6 bases). Material for sequencing was blood. The CDR3 loop is CASSYSQPTGSGEAFF. The CDR3 bases are TGTGCCAGCAGTTACTCACAACCCACAGGGTCGGGTGAAGCTTTCTTT.